This TCR beta chain was captured by sequencing in a study of shared clonotypes between healthy human individuals. As for the study in general: There were three CD4 naive, three CD4 memory, two CD8 naive and one CD8 memory plates per donor.

The repertoire was sequenced with immunoSEQ multiplex PCR; TCRdb's copy has only in-frame clones and lacks some. This table holds 2 million to 2.5 million clones, nearly 97% found once. Germline V gene sequence: CDR1 MNHEY, CDR2 SVGAGI. This CDR3 comprises 14 residues. V lost 2 bases and J 5 bases, leaving 9 bases between the germline ends. This TCR derives from a man aged 18 to 29 in good health. This chain connects TRBV6-5 to TRBJ2-2; D is unclear. The specimen was naive CD4+ T cells sorted from blood. Subset noted: CD45RA+ positively selected. CDR3 DNA: TGTGCCAGCAGTTACCAAGTTTTGACCGGGGAGCTGTTTTTT. Protein sequence: CASSYQVLTGELFF.